This TCR beta chain was retrieved from a study of read filtering for tumor transcriptome and immune sequencing. About the research overall: R-ISS stage counts were about 8 for I, roughly 16 for II, 6 or 7 for III. Study-level points and caveats: Roughly four fifths of IR-seq clonotypes had one read, totaling about 3.5% of reads; RNA-seq: approximately 75% and 45%.

Molecular barcoded adaptors covering alpha/delta and beta/gamma chains were used on about 0.4 ug RNA. One entry per CDR3 protein results from TCRdb running MiXCR on the reads. The sample carries tens of thousands of distinct CDR3 sequences, approximately 18% recorded once. At least ten counts were recorded for this clonotype. The antigen is not known. The sample consisted of a population of CD138-negative cells sorted from bone marrow. The receptor's source is a donor aged 40 or older with multiple myeloma.

The CDR3 reads CSVEKGRGETQYF. CDR3 bases: TGCAGCGTTGAGAAGGGGCGGGGAGAGACCCAGTACTTC. The V call is TRBV29-1, the J call TRBJ2-5; D perhaps matches TRBD2 (6 bases). From germline, CDR1 is SQVTM and CDR2 ANQGSEA. This CDR3 spans 13 amino acids. Trimming cost V 3 bases and J 4 bases, with 12 bases left between them.